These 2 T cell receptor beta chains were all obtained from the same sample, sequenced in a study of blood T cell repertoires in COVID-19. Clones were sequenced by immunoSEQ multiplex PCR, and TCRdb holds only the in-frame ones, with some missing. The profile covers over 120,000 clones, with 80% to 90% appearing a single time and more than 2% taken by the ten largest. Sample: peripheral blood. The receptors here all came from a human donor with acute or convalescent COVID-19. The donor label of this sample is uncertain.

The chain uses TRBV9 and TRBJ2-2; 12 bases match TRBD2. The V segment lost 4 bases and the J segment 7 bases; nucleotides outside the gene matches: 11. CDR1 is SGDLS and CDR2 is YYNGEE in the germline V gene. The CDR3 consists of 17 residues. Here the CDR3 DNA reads TGTGCCAGCAGCCCACAACTAGCGGGGGGCGGGGACGGGGAGCTGTTTTTT. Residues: CASSPQLAGGGDGELFF.

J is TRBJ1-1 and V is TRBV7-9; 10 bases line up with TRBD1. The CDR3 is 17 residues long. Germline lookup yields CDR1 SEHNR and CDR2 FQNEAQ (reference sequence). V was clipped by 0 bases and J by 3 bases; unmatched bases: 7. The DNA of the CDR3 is TGTGCCAGCAGCTTAGCGAGGACAGGGGGTCGGGACACTGAAGCTTTCTTT. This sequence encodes CASSLARTGGRDTEAFF.